Listed below are T cell receptor beta chains from one sample, sequenced in a study of blood T cell repertoires in COVID-19. Some clones are missing from TCRdb's copy, which holds only in-frame ones; the method was immunoSEQ multiplex PCR. The table lists fewer than 15,000 clones, 85% to 90% of them singletons, with roughly a fifth in the top ten. Sequences were obtained from peripheral blood. These TCRs come from a woman aged 55-75 years with active COVID-19. Each CDR3 is given with its conserved first and last residue. A D gene is named only where the DNA matches it firmly. Size is stated for part of the rows, as once, few or many counts, or as a class when the clone is expanded.

j_call: TRBJ1-4; clone_size: -; d_call: -; v_call: TRBV6-5; cdr3_aa: CASSSGGDEKLFF; cdr3_nt: TGTGCCAGCAGTTCCGGGGGGGATGAAAAACTGTTTTTT
j_call: TRBJ2-5; clone_size: -; d_call: -; v_call: TRBV5-1; cdr3_aa: CASSFGAAGLGETQYF; cdr3_nt: TGCGCCAGCAGCTTTGGTGCCGCGGGTCTAGGAGAGACCCAGTACTTC
j_call: TRBJ1-2; clone_size: -; d_call: -; v_call: TRBV11-2; cdr3_aa: CASSQGFGYGYTF; cdr3_nt: TGTGCCAGCAGCCAGGGGTTTGGGTATGGCTACACCTTC
j_call: TRBJ2-7; clone_size: -; d_call: -; v_call: TRBV7-7; cdr3_aa: CASSLGRGYEQYF; cdr3_nt: TGTGCCAGCAGCTTAGGCAGGGGCTACGAGCAGTACTTC
j_call: TRBJ1-1; clone_size: -; d_call: -; v_call: TRBV3-1/TRBV3-2; cdr3_aa: CASSQAPGPGGAFF; cdr3_nt: TGTGCCAGCAGCCAAGCTCCTGGGCCTGGCGGGGCTTTCTTT
j_call: TRBJ2-2; clone_size: -; d_call: -; v_call: TRBV12-2; cdr3_aa: CASRLGLAGGYTGELFF; cdr3_nt: TGTGCAAGTCGCTTAGGACTAGCGGGGGGGTACACCGGGGAGCTGTTTTTT
j_call: TRBJ1-4; clone_size: -; d_call: -; v_call: TRBV4-1; cdr3_aa: CASSQGWGGNEKLFF; cdr3_nt: TGCGCCAGCAGCCAAGGGTGGGGAGGTAATGAAAAACTGTTTTTT
j_call: TRBJ1-2; clone_size: -; d_call: -; v_call: TRBV27; cdr3_aa: CASSGGIDGYTF; cdr3_nt: TGTGCCAGCTCGGGAGGGATTGATGGCTACACCTTC
j_call: TRBJ2-2; clone_size: few; d_call: -; v_call: TRBV7-9; cdr3_aa: CASSQTGKTGELFF; cdr3_nt: TGTGCCAGCAGCCAAACAGGGAAGACCGGGGAGCTGTTTTTT
j_call: TRBJ2-1; clone_size: -; d_call: TRBD1; v_call: TRBV7-9; cdr3_aa: CASSLDTRDSWFF; cdr3_nt: TGTGCCAGCAGCTTAGATACCCGGGACAGTTGGTTCTTC
j_call: TRBJ2-4; clone_size: -; d_call: -; v_call: TRBV2; cdr3_aa: CASSEVGEQNIQYF; cdr3_nt: TGTGCCAGCAGTGAGGTGGGCGAACAAAACATTCAGTACTTC
j_call: TRBJ2-4; clone_size: -; d_call: -; v_call: TRBV7-8; cdr3_aa: CASSINSKNIQYF; cdr3_nt: TGTGCCAGCAGCATTAATTCCAAAAACATTCAGTACTTC
j_call: TRBJ2-3; clone_size: -; d_call: -; v_call: TRBV19; cdr3_aa: CASSKRGARGKTDTQYF; cdr3_nt: TGTGCCAGTAGCAAACGGGGGGCACGGGGTAAGACAGATACGCAGTATTTT
j_call: TRBJ2-1; clone_size: -; d_call: TRBD2; v_call: TRBV5-1; cdr3_aa: CASSATKTSGGQFF; cdr3_nt: TGCGCCAGCAGCGCAACTAAGACTAGCGGGGGGCAGTTCTTC
j_call: TRBJ1-5; clone_size: -; d_call: -; v_call: TRBV3-1/TRBV3-2; cdr3_aa: CASSQETGRGQPQHF; cdr3_nt: TGTGCCAGCAGCCAAGAAACAGGGAGGGGACAGCCCCAGCATTTT
j_call: TRBJ1-2; clone_size: -; d_call: TRBD1; v_call: TRBV6-5; cdr3_aa: CASTARGRRGYTF; cdr3_nt: TGTGCCAGCACGGCCAGGGGGAGGCGAGGCTACACCTTC
j_call: TRBJ1-1; clone_size: few; d_call: -; v_call: TRBV14; cdr3_aa: CASSQGLSPFNPSEAFF; cdr3_nt: TGTGCCAGCAGCCAAGGTCTTAGTCCGTTTAACCCAAGTGAAGCTTTCTTT
j_call: TRBJ2-3; clone_size: -; d_call: TRBD2; v_call: TRBV5-1; cdr3_aa: CASSLARTSGRVPDTQYF; cdr3_nt: TGCGCCAGCAGCTTGGCTAGGACTAGCGGGAGGGTGCCAGATACGCAGTATTTT
j_call: TRBJ2-1; clone_size: -; d_call: -; v_call: TRBV6-5; cdr3_aa: CASSSKRLAMYNEQFF; cdr3_nt: TGTGCCAGCAGTTCAAAGCGGCTAGCGATGTACAATGAGCAGTTCTTC
j_call: TRBJ1-6; clone_size: -; d_call: -; v_call: TRBV5-4; cdr3_aa: CASSPTGTHHNSPLHF; cdr3_nt: TGTGCCAGCAGCCCAACAGGGACACACCATAATTCACCCCTCCACTTT
j_call: TRBJ2-1; clone_size: -; d_call: TRBD1; v_call: TRBV12-3/TRBV12-4; cdr3_aa: CASSFEDRGQFF; cdr3_nt: TGTGCCAGCAGTTTTGAGGACAGGGGACAGTTCTTC
j_call: TRBJ2-6; clone_size: once; d_call: -; v_call: TRBV5-4; cdr3_aa: CASSLDGGSGANVLTF; cdr3_nt: TGTGCCAGCAGCTTGGATGGGGGGTCTGGGGCCAACGTCCTGACTTTC
j_call: TRBJ1-4; clone_size: -; d_call: TRBD1; v_call: TRBV19; cdr3_aa: CASSIGPGQAEKLFF; cdr3_nt: TGTGCCAGTAGTATAGGTCCGGGACAGGCAGAAAAACTGTTTTTT
j_call: TRBJ2-2; clone_size: -; d_call: -; v_call: TRBV28; cdr3_aa: CASSLPRDNLGELFF; cdr3_nt: TGTGCCAGCAGTTTACCAAGGGACAATCTCGGGGAGCTGTTTTTT
j_call: TRBJ2-7; clone_size: -; d_call: -; v_call: TRBV10-2; cdr3_aa: CASSTSYEQYF; cdr3_nt: TGCGCCAGCAGTACTTCCTACGAGCAGTACTTC
j_call: TRBJ1-3; clone_size: -; d_call: -; v_call: TRBV2; cdr3_aa: CASSESRGNTIYF; cdr3_nt: TGTGCCAGCAGTGAGTCGCGGGGAAACACCATATATTTT
j_call: TRBJ2-5; clone_size: -; d_call: -; v_call: TRBV3-1/TRBV3-2; cdr3_aa: CASSLGGTGLETQYF; cdr3_nt: TGTGCCAGCAGCCTAGGGGGAACAGGGCTCGAGACCCAGTACTTC
j_call: TRBJ1-2; clone_size: -; d_call: TRBD1; v_call: TRBV28; cdr3_aa: CASSLFGQGDGYTF; cdr3_nt: TGTGCCAGCAGTTTATTTGGACAGGGCGATGGCTACACCTTC
j_call: TRBJ1-3; clone_size: -; d_call: TRBD1; v_call: TRBV18; cdr3_aa: CASSPQDRGNTIYF; cdr3_nt: TGTGCCAGCTCACCACAGGACAGGGGAAACACCATATATTTT
j_call: TRBJ1-2; clone_size: -; d_call: TRBD1; v_call: TRBV2; cdr3_aa: CASRGQGNYGYTF; cdr3_nt: TGTGCCAGCAGAGGACAGGGAAACTATGGCTACACCTTC
j_call: TRBJ1-5; clone_size: -; d_call: TRBD1; v_call: TRBV19; cdr3_aa: CASSPGTENQPQHF; cdr3_nt: TGTGCCAGTAGTCCCGGGACAGAGAATCAGCCCCAGCATTTT
j_call: TRBJ2-3; clone_size: -; d_call: TRBD2; v_call: TRBV5-4; cdr3_aa: CASSLSGTADTQYF; cdr3_nt: TGTGCCAGCAGCCTTAGCGGGACCGCAGATACGCAGTATTTT
j_call: TRBJ2-7; clone_size: -; d_call: TRBD2; v_call: TRBV5-1; cdr3_aa: CASSSGTTNYEQYF; cdr3_nt: TGCGCCAGCAGCTCCGGGACTACAAACTACGAGCAGTACTTC
j_call: TRBJ1-3; clone_size: few; d_call: -; v_call: TRBV28; cdr3_aa: CASSFLGGAGSGNTIYF; cdr3_nt: TGTGCCAGCAGTTTTCTGGGGGGGGCAGGCTCTGGAAACACCATATATTTT
j_call: TRBJ2-1; clone_size: -; d_call: -; v_call: TRBV2; cdr3_aa: CASSDGYYNEQFF; cdr3_nt: TGTGCCAGCAGTGACGGGTACTACAATGAGCAGTTCTTC
j_call: TRBJ1-5; clone_size: -; d_call: -; v_call: TRBV20-1; cdr3_aa: CSASQGVNQPQHF; cdr3_nt: TGCAGTGCTAGTCAAGGGGTGAATCAGCCCCAGCATTTT
j_call: TRBJ2-2; clone_size: -; d_call: TRBD2; v_call: TRBV13; cdr3_aa: CASSFRLAGGTGELFF; cdr3_nt: TGTGCCAGCAGCTTTCGTTTAGCGGGAGGTACCGGGGAGCTGTTTTTT
j_call: TRBJ1-2; clone_size: -; d_call: -; v_call: TRBV11-2; cdr3_aa: CASSFQGGYYGYTF; cdr3_nt: TGTGCCAGCAGCTTTCAGGGAGGGTACTATGGCTACACCTTC
j_call: TRBJ1-6; clone_size: -; d_call: -; v_call: TRBV9; cdr3_aa: CASSVGGEDSPLHF; cdr3_nt: TGTGCCAGCAGCGTAGGAGGGGAGGATTCACCCCTCCACTTT
j_call: TRBJ2-2; clone_size: once; d_call: -; v_call: TRBV2; cdr3_aa: CATQEGNTGELFF; cdr3_nt: TGTGCCACCCAGGAAGGTAACACCGGGGAGCTGTTTTTT
j_call: TRBJ2-2; clone_size: -; d_call: -; v_call: TRBV7-3; cdr3_aa: CASSPRPQDGELFF; cdr3_nt: TGTGCCAGCAGCCCCAGGCCCCAAGACGGGGAGCTGTTTTTT
j_call: TRBJ2-1; clone_size: once; d_call: -; v_call: TRBV11-2; cdr3_aa: CASSLDGSPSYNEQFF; cdr3_nt: TGTGCCAGCAGCTTAGATGGTAGCCCTAGCTACAATGAGCAGTTCTTC
j_call: TRBJ1-3; clone_size: -; d_call: -; v_call: TRBV6-5; cdr3_aa: CASKRQYSGNTIYF; cdr3_nt: TGTGCCAGCAAGAGGCAGTACTCTGGAAACACCATATATTTT
j_call: TRBJ1-6; clone_size: -; d_call: TRBD1; v_call: TRBV6-5; cdr3_aa: CASSYFVGQGNLPLHF; cdr3_nt: TGTGCCAGCAGTTACTTCGTGGGACAGGGGAATCTCCCCCTCCACTTT
j_call: TRBJ2-1; clone_size: -; d_call: TRBD2; v_call: TRBV11-2; cdr3_aa: CASRRLAGSYNEQFF; cdr3_nt: TGTGCCAGCAGGCGCCTAGCGGGCTCCTACAATGAGCAGTTCTTC
j_call: TRBJ2-5; clone_size: -; d_call: -; v_call: TRBV2; cdr3_aa: CASSEARTAFQETQYF; cdr3_nt: TGTGCCAGCAGTGAAGCGCGGACAGCCTTCCAAGAGACCCAGTACTTC
j_call: TRBJ2-7; clone_size: -; d_call: TRBD1; v_call: TRBV13; cdr3_aa: CASSLVGDRDYEQYF; cdr3_nt: TGTGCCAGCAGCTTAGTCGGGGACAGGGATTACGAGCAGTACTTC
j_call: TRBJ1-1; clone_size: -; d_call: -; v_call: TRBV12-3/TRBV12-4; cdr3_aa: CASRTSGSSEAFF; cdr3_nt: TGTGCCAGCCGAACCTCGGGGTCATCTGAAGCTTTCTTT
j_call: TRBJ2-3; clone_size: -; d_call: -; v_call: TRBV11-2; cdr3_aa: CASSPLAESTDTQYF; cdr3_nt: TGTGCCAGCAGCCCATTAGCGGAGAGCACAGATACGCAGTATTTT
j_call: TRBJ2-4; clone_size: -; d_call: -; v_call: TRBV4-2; cdr3_aa: CASSQDPTQGLAKNIQYF; cdr3_nt: TGTGCCAGCAGCCAAGATCCCACCCAGGGCCTAGCCAAAAACATTCAGTACTTC
j_call: TRBJ1-1; clone_size: -; d_call: -; v_call: TRBV12-3/TRBV12-4; cdr3_aa: CASSLMGEAFF; cdr3_nt: TGTGCCAGCAGTTTAATGGGCGAAGCTTTCTTT